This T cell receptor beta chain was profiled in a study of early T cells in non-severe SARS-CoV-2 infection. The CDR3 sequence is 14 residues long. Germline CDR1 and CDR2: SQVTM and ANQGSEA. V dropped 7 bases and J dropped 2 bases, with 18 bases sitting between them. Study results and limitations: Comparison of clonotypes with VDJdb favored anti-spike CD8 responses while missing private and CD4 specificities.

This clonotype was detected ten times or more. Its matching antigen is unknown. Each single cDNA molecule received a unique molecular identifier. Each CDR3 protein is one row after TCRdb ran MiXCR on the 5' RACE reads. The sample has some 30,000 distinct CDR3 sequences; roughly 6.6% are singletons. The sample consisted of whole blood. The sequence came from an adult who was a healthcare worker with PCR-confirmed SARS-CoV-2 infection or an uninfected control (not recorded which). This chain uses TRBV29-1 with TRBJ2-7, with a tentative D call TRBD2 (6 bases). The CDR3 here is CSAGRGPEAYEQYF. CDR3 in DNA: TGCAGCGCCGGGAGAGGGCCTGAAGCCTACGAGCAGTACTTC.